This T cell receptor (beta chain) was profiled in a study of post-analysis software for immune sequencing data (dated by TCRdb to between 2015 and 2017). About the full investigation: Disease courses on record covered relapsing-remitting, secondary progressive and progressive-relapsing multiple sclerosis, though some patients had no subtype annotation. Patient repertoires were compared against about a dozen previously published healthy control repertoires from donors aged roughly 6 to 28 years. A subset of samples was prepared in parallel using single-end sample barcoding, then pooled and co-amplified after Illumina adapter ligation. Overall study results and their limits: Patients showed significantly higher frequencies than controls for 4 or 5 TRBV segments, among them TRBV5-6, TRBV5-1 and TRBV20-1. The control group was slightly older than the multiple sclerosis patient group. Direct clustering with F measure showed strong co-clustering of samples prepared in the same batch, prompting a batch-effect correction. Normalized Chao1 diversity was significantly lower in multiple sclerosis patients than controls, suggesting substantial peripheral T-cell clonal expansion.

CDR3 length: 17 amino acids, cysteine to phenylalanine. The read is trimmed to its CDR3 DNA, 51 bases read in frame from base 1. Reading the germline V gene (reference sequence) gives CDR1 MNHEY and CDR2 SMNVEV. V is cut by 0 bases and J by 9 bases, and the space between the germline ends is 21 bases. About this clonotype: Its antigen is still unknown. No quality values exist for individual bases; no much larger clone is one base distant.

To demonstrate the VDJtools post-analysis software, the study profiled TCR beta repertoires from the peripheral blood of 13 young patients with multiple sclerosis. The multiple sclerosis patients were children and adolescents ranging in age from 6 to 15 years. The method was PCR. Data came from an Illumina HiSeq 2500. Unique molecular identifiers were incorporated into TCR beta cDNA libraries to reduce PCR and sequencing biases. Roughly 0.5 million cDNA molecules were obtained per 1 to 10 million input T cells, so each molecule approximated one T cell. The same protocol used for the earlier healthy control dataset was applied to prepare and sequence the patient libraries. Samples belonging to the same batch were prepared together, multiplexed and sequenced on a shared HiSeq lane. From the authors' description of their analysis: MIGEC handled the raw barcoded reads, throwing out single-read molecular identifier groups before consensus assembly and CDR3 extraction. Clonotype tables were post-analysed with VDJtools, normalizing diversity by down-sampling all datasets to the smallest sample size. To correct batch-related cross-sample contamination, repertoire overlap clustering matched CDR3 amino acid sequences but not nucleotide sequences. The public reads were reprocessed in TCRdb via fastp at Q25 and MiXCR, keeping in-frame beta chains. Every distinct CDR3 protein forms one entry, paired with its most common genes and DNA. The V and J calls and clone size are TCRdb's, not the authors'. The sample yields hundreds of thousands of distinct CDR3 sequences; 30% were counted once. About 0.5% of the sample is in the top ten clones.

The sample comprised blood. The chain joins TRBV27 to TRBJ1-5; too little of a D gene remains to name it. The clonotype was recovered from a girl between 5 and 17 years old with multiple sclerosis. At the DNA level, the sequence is TGTGCCAGCAGTTTATCGCCCCTGGGAGGGAGGATTGCGCCCCAGCATTTT. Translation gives CASSLSPLGGRIAPQHF.